The rows below give T cell receptor beta chains drawn from one sample of a study of blood T cell repertoires in COVID-19. Profiled with immunoSEQ multiplex PCR; TCRdb holds only in-frame clones, not every one. The sample lists under 350,000 clones, under 90% occurring once. Material for sequencing was PBMCs or T cells enriched from blood (not recorded which). All receptors come from a woman in her sixties who had recovered from COVID-19. Each CDR3 is given with its conserved first and last residue. A D gene is named only where the DNA matches it firmly. Some rows mark clone size as missing; the rest say once, few, many or name a class of expanded clone.

>.|TRBV12-5|.|TRBJ1-1
TGTGCTAGTGGCGTACAGGGTGTGAGCACTGAAGCTTTCTTT
CASGVQGVSTEAFF
>few|TRBV28|TRBD1|TRBJ1-5
TGTGCCAGCAGTTCCGCGGACAGGGCACATCAGCCCCAGCATTTT
CASSSADRAHQPQHF
>.|TRBV7-2|TRBD2|TRBJ2-5
TGTGCCAGCAGCTCCTCGAGCGGGGGGGCCGTAAAGACCCAGTACTTC
CASSSSSGGAVKTQYF
>.|TRBV30|.|TRBJ1-5
TGTGCCTGGAATCGGCAGGGAAATCAGCCCCAGCATTTT
CAWNRQGNQPQHF
>.|TRBV7-9|.|TRBJ2-7
TGTGCCAGCAGCTTAGATATCCAGGCCTCCTACGAGCAGTACTTC
CASSLDIQASYEQYF
>.|TRBV14|.|TRBJ2-1
TGTGCCAGCAGCCAAGACCCGCCTCACGGGATCTACAATGAGCAGTTCTTC
CASSQDPPHGIYNEQFF
>.|TRBV13|.|TRBJ2-3
TGTGCCAGCAGCTTATCTGGCACCGTGAGCACAGATACGCAGTATTTT
CASSLSGTVSTDTQYF
>.|TRBV30|.|TRBJ1-5
TGTGCCTGGAGTGTACAGGGCAGTCAGCCCCAGCATTTT
CAWSVQGSQPQHF
>.|TRBV5-1|TRBD2|TRBJ2-5
TGCGCCAGCAGCTCCGGGACTAGCGGGATGGGCCAAGAGACCCAGTACTTC
CASSSGTSGMGQETQYF
>once|TRBV12-3/TRBV12-4|TRBD2|TRBJ2-1
TGTGCCAGCAGTTTGTCTAGCGGCGATGAGCAGTTCTTC
CASSLSSGDEQFF
>.|TRBV2|TRBD1|TRBJ1-1
TGTGCCAGCAGTGCCCAGACAGGGGAGACTGAAGCTTTCTTT
CASSAQTGETEAFF
>.|TRBV30|.|TRBJ1-1
TGTGCCTGGAACAGGGCCCTGAACACTGAAGCTTTCTTT
CAWNRALNTEAFF
>.|TRBV11-2|.|TRBJ1-1
TGTGCCAGCAGCTTTGGCCCTAGGGCTTTCTTT
CASSFGPRAFF
>.|TRBV7-9|.|TRBJ1-2
TGTGCCAGCAGCTTAACAGGGAGCGATGGCTACACCTTC
CASSLTGSDGYTF
>few|TRBV29-1|.|TRBJ2-1
TGCAGCGTTGAAGATCGTTCGAGGTCCTACAATGAGCAGTTCTTC
CSVEDRSRSYNEQFF
>.|TRBV6-5|TRBD2|TRBJ2-1
TGTGCCAGCAGTTCCGGACTAGCGGGAGGGCCTCGGCAGTTCTTC
CASSSGLAGGPRQFF